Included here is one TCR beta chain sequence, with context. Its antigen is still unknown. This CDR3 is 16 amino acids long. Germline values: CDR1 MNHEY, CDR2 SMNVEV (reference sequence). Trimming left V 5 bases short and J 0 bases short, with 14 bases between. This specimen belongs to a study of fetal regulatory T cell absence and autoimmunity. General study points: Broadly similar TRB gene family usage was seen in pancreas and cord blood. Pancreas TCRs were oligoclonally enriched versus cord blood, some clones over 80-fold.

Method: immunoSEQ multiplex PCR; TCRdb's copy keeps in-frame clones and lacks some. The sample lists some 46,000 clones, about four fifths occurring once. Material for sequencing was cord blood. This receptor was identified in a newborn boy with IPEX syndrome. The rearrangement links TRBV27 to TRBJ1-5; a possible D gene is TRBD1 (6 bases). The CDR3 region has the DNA TGTGCCAGCAGTCCCTTGACAGGTAATAGCAATCAGCCCCAGCATTTT. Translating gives CASSPLTGNSNQPQHF.